The clone carrying this T cell receptor beta chain was found many times. V lost 2 bases to trimming and J lost 2 bases, with 10 bases between them. Germline CDR1 WSHSY, CDR2 SAAADI. CDR3 length equals 14 residues. In patients chosen for sequencing, flow cytometry had shown CD8+CD57+ cell expansion. According to the study, genomic DNA was the template for TCR beta VDJ and CDR3 profiling. TCRdb reanalysed the reads using MiXCR and keeps one entry per CDR3 protein. The top ten hold roughly 0.89% of the sample, which has about half a million distinct CDR3 sequences, around a third seen once. This entry belongs to a study of CD8+CD57+ T cells in acquired aplastic anemia.

Sequencing input: sorted CD4+, CD8+, or CD8+CD57+ T cells (not recorded which) from PBMCs. The chain joins TRBV10-2 to TRBJ2-7; TRBD2 might be the D (5 bases). The clonotype originates from a human donor with aplastic anemia. CDR3 bases: TGCGCCAGCAGTGAGCCCGGGGTTGCCTACGAGCAGTACTTC. Its protein is CASSEPGVAYEQYF.